This T cell receptor beta chain was captured by sequencing in a study of cytomegalovirus exposure and HLA in healthy donors. Study observations and caveats: Common viral pathogens (according to a later analysis) appeared linked to several of the most significant clusters.

Germline loops: CDR1 SEHNR, CDR2 FQNEAQ (reference sequence). The CDR3 totals 16 residues. V lost 5 bases to trimming and J lost 4 bases; unmatched junction nucleotides: 12. The PCR ran on 60 Vbeta and 13 Jbeta primers. Sequenced by immunoSEQ multiplex PCR; TCRdb stores in-frame clones only, minus some. This sample's table has about 38,000 clones. About this clone: What it recognizes is unknown.

The chain employs TRBV7-9 and TRBJ1-2; 8 bases are shared with TRBD1. The sequence came from a man between 40 and 49 years old in good health and CMV-seropositive. The specimen was PBMCs. CDR3 residues: CASSPRQGRGSYGYTF. For the CDR3, the DNA is TGTGCCAGCAGCCCCAGACAGGGGAGGGGTAGCTATGGCTACACCTTC.